Shown below are 6 T cell receptor beta chains from a single sample sequenced in a study of blood T cells in healthy people across ages (dated by TCRdb to between 2014 and 2016). The library came from 5' RACE. TCRdb names Illumina HiSeq 2500 as the instrument used. A second about 7 to 11 cycle PCR used a sample-barcoded 5' primer and a J-beta primer mix. TCRdb reprocessing: public reads trimmed at Q25 with fastp, clones called with MiXCR, in-frame beta chains kept. Each entry merges the rows of one CDR3 protein and shows their most common DNA and genes. This sample has about 900,000 distinct CDR3 sequences in its table, and around 62% of those were observed once. The ten top clones hold around a quarter of the sample. Sequences were obtained from blood. These receptors originate from a man younger than 45 in good health.

This clonotype was picked up a small number of times. CDR3 region: CAISESLAGNEQFF. Here the CDR3 DNA reads TGTGCCATCAGTGAGTCACTAGCGGGGAATGAGCAGTTCTTC. The V gene is TRBV10-3, the J gene TRBJ2-1, with 10 bases lining up with TRBD2. Germline lookup yields CDR1 ENHRY and CDR2 SYGVKD. Trimming removed 0 bases from V and 7 bases from J; junction bases left unmatched: 0. The CDR3 totals 14 residues.

The genes are TRBV20-1 and TRBJ2-1; 15 bases fit TRBD2. There are 14 residues in the CDR3. V shed 2 bases and J 12 bases; nucleotides not matched to a gene: 5. Germline V CDR1 and CDR2: DFQATT, SNEGSKA (reference sequence). CDR3 region: CSARPGLAGGVQFF. In DNA form, the CDR3 reads TGCAGTGCTAGACCTGGACTAGCGGGGGGGGTGCAGTTCTTC.

V and J are TRBV6-5 and TRBJ2-3; D is uncertain. The length of the CDR3 is 14 residues. Germline CDR1 reads MNHEY; CDR2 reads SVGAGI. Trimming pared 8 bases from V and 1 base from J, leaving 13 bases between. The CDR3 DNA follows: TGTGCCAGCGGGCGCCCCCGGGGCACAGATACGCAGTATTTT. Amino acids: CASGRPRGTDTQYF.

This chain joins TRBV7-2 and TRBJ2-3; TRBD2 matches at 8 bases. The CDR3 totals 13 residues. Germline-derived CDR1 and CDR2 are SGHTA and FQGNSA. The V and J ends lost 5 bases and 6 bases, in that order; junction bases with no gene match: 4. The CDR3 DNA reads TGTGCCAGCAGCCTTCAGCGGGGGGATACGCAGTATTTT. It yields the protein CASSLQRGDTQYF.

This chain connects TRBV13 to TRBJ2-1; 10 bases match TRBD1. The V gene's germline CDR1 is PRHDT and CDR2 FYEKMQ (reference sequence). J gave up 1 base and V 7 bases, and 7 bases lay outside the gene matches. The CDR3 is made up of 16 amino acids. Here the CDR3 DNA reads TGTGCCAGCAAGCGACAGGGGGCAGGATCCTACAATGAGCAGTTCTTC. Protein product: CASKRQGAGSYNEQFF.

On this clonotype: A much larger clone lies one base from this, so it may be a read error. The chain is built from TRBV7-2 and TRBJ2-1; 10 bases align to TRBD1. Germline V lookup: CDR1 SGHTA, CDR2 FQGNSA. The CDR3 has 14 residues. CDR3 in DNA: TGTGCCGGCAGCGGACGACAGGGGGCGGATGAGCAGTTCTTC. Translated, it gives CAGSGRQGADEQFF.